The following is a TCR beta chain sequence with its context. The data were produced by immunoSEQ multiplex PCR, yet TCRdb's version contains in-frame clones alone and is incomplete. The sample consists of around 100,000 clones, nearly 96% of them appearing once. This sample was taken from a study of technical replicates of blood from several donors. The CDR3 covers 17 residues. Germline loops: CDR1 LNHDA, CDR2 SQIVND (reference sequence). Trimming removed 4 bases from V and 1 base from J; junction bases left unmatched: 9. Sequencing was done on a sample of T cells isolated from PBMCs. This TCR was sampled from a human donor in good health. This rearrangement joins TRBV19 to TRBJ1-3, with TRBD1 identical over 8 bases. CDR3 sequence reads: CASSRDRIYSSGNTIYF. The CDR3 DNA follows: TGTGCCAGTAGTAGGGACAGGATTTACTCGTCTGGAAACACCATATATTTT. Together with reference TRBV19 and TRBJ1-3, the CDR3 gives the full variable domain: DGGITQSPKYLFRKEGQNVTLSCEQNLNHDAMYWYRQDPGQGLRLIYYSQIVNDFQKGDIAEGYSVSREKKESFPLTVTSAQKNPTAFYLCASSRDRIYSSGNTIYFGEGSWLTVV.